This record looks at one T cell receptor (beta chain) sequence and its context. As yet, its antigen is unknown. This sample stems from a study of beta chain features in type 1 diabetes. General observations from the study: Moderately but significantly shorter TCRB CDR3s were found in Type 1 diabetes patients in all four CD4+ subsets.

Expressed TCRB transcripts were sequenced after all isolated RNA was converted to cDNA. Clones were read by immunoSEQ multiplex PCR, and TCRdb kept only the in-frame ones, dropping some. The sample carries roughly 150,000 clones, roughly 10% recorded once. V lost 1 base to trimming and J lost 3 bases; unmatched junction nucleotides: 8. Germline V gene lookup returns CDR1 SEHNR and CDR2 FQNEAQ (reference sequence). This CDR3 is 19 amino acids long. The TCR was taken from a woman in her twenties or thirties with type 1 diabetes. This chain joins TRBV7-9 and TRBJ2-2, with 13 bases lining up with TRBD2. Sequenced material: central memory CD4+ T cells from blood. The CDR3 DNA reads TGTGCCAGCAGCTTAGTTGGGACTAGCGGGACGTGGTACACCGGGGAGCTGTTTTTT. This encodes CASSLVGTSGTWYTGELFF.